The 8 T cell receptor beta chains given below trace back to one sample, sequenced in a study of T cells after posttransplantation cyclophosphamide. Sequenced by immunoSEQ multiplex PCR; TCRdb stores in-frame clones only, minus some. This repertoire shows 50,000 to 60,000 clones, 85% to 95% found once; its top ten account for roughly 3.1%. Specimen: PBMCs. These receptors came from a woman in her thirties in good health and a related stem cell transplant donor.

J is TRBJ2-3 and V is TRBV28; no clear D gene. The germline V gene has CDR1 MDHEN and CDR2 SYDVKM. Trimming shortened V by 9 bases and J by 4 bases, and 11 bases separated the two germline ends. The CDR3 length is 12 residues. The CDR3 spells CASRNRADTQYF. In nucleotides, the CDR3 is TGTGCCAGTCGAAATCGAGCAGATACGCAGTATTTT.

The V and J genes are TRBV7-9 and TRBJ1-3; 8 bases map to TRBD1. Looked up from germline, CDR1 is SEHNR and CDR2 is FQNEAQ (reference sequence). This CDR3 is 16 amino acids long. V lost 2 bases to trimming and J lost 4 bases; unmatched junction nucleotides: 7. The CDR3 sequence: CASSLSAGGDGNTIYF. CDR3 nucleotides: TGTGCCAGCAGCTTATCAGCAGGGGGCGACGGAAACACCATATATTTT.

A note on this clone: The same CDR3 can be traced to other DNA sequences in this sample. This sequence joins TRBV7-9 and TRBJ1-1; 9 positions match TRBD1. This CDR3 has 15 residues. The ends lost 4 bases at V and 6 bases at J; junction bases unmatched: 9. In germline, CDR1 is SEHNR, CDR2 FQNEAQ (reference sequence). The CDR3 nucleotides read TGTGCCAGCAGCTCGGCCGGGACAGGGAGCGCTGAAGCTTTCTTT. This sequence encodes CASSSAGTGSAEAFF.

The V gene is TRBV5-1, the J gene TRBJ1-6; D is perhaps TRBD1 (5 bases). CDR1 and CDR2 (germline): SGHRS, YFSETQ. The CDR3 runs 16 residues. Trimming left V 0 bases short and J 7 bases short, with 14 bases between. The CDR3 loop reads CASSLVGVDTNSPLHF. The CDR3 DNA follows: TGCGCCAGCAGCTTGGTAGGGGTGGACACAAATTCACCCCTCCACTTT. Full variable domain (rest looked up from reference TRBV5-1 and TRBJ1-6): KAGVTQTPRYLIKTRGQQVTLSCSPISGHRSVSWYQQTPGQGLQFLFEYFSETQRNKGNFPGRFSGRQFSNSRSEMNVSTLELGDSALYLCASSLVGVDTNSPLHFGNGTRLTVT.

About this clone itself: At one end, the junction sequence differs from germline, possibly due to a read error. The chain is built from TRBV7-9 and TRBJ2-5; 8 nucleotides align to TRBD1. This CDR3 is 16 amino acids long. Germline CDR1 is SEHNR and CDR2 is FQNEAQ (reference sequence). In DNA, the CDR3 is TGTGCCAGCAGCTTGCCCCAGGGGGCAAACCAAGGGACCCAGTACTTC. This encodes CASSLPQGANQGTQYF. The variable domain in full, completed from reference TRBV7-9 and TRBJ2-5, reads DTGVSQNPRHKITKRGQNVTFRCDPISEHNRLYWYRQTLGQGPEFLTYFQNEAQLEKSRLLSDRFSAERPKGSFSTLEIQRTEQGDSAMYLCASSLPQGANQGTQYFGPGTRLLVL.

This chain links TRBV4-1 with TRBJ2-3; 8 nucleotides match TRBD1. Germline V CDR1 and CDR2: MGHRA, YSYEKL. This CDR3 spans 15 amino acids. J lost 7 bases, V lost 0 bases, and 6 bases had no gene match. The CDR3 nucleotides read TGCGCCAGCAGCCAAGACCTCGGACAGGGCCATACGCAGTATTTT. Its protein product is CASSQDLGQGHTQYF.

The CDR3 nucleotides read TGTGCCAGTAGTATCGGGTTCGGCTATGGCTACACCTTC. It specifies CASSIGFGYGYTF. The gene calls are TRBV19 and TRBJ1-2; D gene uncertain. V dropped 3 bases and J dropped 4 bases, with 9 bases sitting between them. The germline V gene encodes CDR1 LNHDA and CDR2 SQIVND (reference sequence). The CDR3 has 13 amino acids.

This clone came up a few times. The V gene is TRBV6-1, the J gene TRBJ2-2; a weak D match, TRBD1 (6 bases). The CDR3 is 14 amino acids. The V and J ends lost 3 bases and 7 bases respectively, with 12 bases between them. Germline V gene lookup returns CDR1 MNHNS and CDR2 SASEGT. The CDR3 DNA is TGTGCCAGCAGTGATTTGGGGGCCAGCGGGGAGCTGTTTTTT. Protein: CASSDLGASGELFF.